This T cell receptor (beta chain) was sequenced for a study of blood T cell repertoires in COVID-19. The ends lost 6 bases at V and 5 bases at J; junction bases unmatched: 3. Per the germline V gene, CDR1 is MNHEY and CDR2 is SVGAGI. CDR3 length equals 14 residues. Symptom resolution, clearance, or two negative PCRs marked donors in Cohort 3 as recovered. Here immunoSEQ multiplex PCR was the method, and the copy in TCRdb shows in-frame clones only, minus some. This sample carries more than 250,000 clones, approximately 86% of them seen once, and the ten largest clones take roughly 2.6%. The clonotype was recovered from a woman younger than 30 who had recovered from COVID-19. The source material was PBMCs or T cells enriched from blood (not recorded which). The chain couples TRBV6-5 to TRBJ1-6, with 8 bases fitting TRBD1. CDR3 nucleotides: TGTGCCAGCAGCAAGGGACAGGATAATTCACCCCTCCACTTT. Translated: CASSKGQDNSPLHF.